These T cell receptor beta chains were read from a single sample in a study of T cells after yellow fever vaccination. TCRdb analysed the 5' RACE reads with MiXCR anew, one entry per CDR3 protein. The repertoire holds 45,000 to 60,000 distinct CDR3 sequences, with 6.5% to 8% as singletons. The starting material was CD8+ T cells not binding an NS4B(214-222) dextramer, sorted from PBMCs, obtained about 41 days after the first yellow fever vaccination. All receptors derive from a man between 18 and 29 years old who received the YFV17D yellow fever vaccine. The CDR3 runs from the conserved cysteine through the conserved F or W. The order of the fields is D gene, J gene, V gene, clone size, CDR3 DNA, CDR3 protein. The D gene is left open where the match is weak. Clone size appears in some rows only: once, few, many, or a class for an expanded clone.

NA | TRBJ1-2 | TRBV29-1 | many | TGCAGCGTTGAAGATCGGAGCGAGAACTATGGCTACACCTTC | CSVEDRSENYGYTF
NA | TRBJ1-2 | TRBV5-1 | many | TGCGCCAGCGGACCTCCGGGGAGGCTCGTTGGCTACACCTTC | CASGPPGRLVGYTF
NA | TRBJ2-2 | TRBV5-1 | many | TGCGCCAGCAGCTCCTTCCCGGGGGCCGGGGAGCTGTTTTTT | CASSSFPGAGELFF
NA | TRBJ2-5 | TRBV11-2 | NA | TGTGCCAGCAGCGAGGACATCCAAGAGACCCAGTACTTC | CASSEDIQETQYF
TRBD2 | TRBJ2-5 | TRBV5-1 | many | TGCGCCAGCAGCCTCCTTCAAGCGGGGGGGATAGAGACCCAGTACTTC | CASSLLQAGGIETQYF
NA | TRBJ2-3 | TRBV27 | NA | TGTGCCAGCAGTTTAGCCGGGCGCACAGATACGCAGTATTTT | CASSLAGRTDTQYF
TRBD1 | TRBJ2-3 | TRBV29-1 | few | TGCAGCGTTGAAGTCGTATTCCCGGGACAGGGTCAGTCAGATACGCAGTATTTT | CSVEVVFPGQGQSDTQYF
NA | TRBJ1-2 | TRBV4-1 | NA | TGCGCCAGCAGCGACGCAGGGTCGGTCCGTGGCTACACCTTC | CASSDAGSVRGYTF
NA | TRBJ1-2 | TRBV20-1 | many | TGCAGTGCTAGAGCCATACCGCGGGGCGGATCTAACTATGGCTACACCTTC | CSARAIPRGGSNYGYTF
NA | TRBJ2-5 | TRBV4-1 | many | TGCGCCAGCAGCCAAGATGTCGGGGGGCTTGGGAGAGAGACCCAGTACTTC | CASSQDVGGLGRETQYF
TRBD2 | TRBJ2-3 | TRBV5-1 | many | TGCGCCAGCAGCCCGGGACTAGCGGGGGCCCTTGGAGATACGCAGTATTTT | CASSPGLAGALGDTQYF
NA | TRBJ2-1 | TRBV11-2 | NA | TGTGCCAGCAGATCCCCCCGGGGCCAGGGTAATAATGAGCAGTTCTTC | CASRSPRGQGNNEQFF
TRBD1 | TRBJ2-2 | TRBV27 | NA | TGTGCCAGCAGTTGGCCAGGGGGGAACACCGGGGAGCTGTTTTTT | CASSWPGGNTGELFF
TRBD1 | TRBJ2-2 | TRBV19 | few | TGTGCCAGTAGCTTCGGGACAGGTTACACCGGGGAGCTGTTTTTT | CASSFGTGYTGELFF
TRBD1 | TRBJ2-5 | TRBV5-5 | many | TGTGCCAGCAGGGCCTCACAGGGGGCTCTAGAGACCCAGTACTTC | CASRASQGALETQYF
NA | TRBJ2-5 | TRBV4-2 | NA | TGTGCCAGCAGCCAAGAACCGGGGTCCCAGGGGGAGACCCAGTACTTC | CASSQEPGSQGETQYF
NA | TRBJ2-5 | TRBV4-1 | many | TGCGCCAGCAGCCAAGATACAGGGAAGTCCAGAGAGACCCAGTACTTC | CASSQDTGKSRETQYF